This passage covers 15 T cell receptor beta chains from one sample sequenced in a study of blood T cell repertoires in COVID-19. Profiling relied on immunoSEQ multiplex PCR, and the TCRdb table lists in-frame clones only, not all of them. The profile shows 360,000 or so clones, about 90% of them singletons. The sequencing input was PBMCs or T cells enriched from blood (not recorded which). Receptor source: a woman aged 25 to 39 who had recovered from COVID-19.

The chain joins TRBV11-2 to TRBJ1-1; weak D call: TRBD1 (5 bases). Per the germline V gene, CDR1 is SGHAT and CDR2 is FQNNGV. There are 13 residues in the CDR3. Deletions cut 4 bases from V and 1 base from J, with 7 bases between. The DNA for the CDR3 is TGTGCCAGCAGCTCCGGACAGAACACTGAAGCTTTCTTT. Translated: CASSSGQNTEAFF. Full variable domain (outside the CDR3, taken from reference TRBV11-2 and TRBJ1-1): EAGVAQSPRYKIIEKRQSVAFWCNPISGHATLYWYQQILGQGPKLLIQFQNNGVVDDSQLPKDRFSAERLKGVDSTLKIQPAKLEDSAVYLCASSSGQNTEAFFGQGTRLTVV.

This clone was detected only a few times. The genes are TRBV29-1 and TRBJ2-2, with 11 bases lining up with TRBD2. The trim removed 7 bases at V and 7 bases at J, leaving 11 bases unmatched. Germline assignment: CDR1 SQVTM and CDR2 ANQGSEA. CDR3 length: 15 amino acids. CDR3 loop: CSAQGLAVPFGELFF. The CDR3 bases are TGCAGCGCACAGGGACTAGCGGTCCCGTTCGGGGAGCTGTTTTTT.

This clone appeared once. This chain uses TRBV3-1 (or the pseudogene TRBV3-2) with TRBJ2-1, with TRBD1 matching over 8 bases. The V gene's germline CDR1 is LGHDT and CDR2 YNNKEL (reference sequence). The CDR3 covers 15 residues. With 5 bases clipped from V and 5 bases from J, the junction kept 8 bases outside the gene matches. CDR3 coding DNA: TGTGCCAGCAGCAAACGCCCGGACAGGGACAATGAGCAGTTCTTC. Amino acid sequence: CASSKRPDRDNEQFF.

The chain is built from TRBV9 and TRBJ1-2; no firm D call. Germline values: CDR1 SGDLS, CDR2 YYNGEE. CDR3 length: 12 amino acids. Deletions cut 0 bases from V and 4 bases from J, with 4 bases between. CDR3 sequence reads: CASSVVSYGYTF. In nucleotides, the CDR3 is TGTGCCAGCAGCGTAGTTAGCTATGGCTACACCTTC. Filled out from reference TRBV9 and TRBJ1-2, the complete variable domain reads DSGVTQTPKHLITATGQRVTLRCSPRSGDLSVYWYQQSLDQGLQFLIQYYNGEERAKGNILERFSAQQFPDLHSELNLSSLELGDSALYFCASSVVSYGYTFGSGTRLTVV.

This sequence joins TRBV6-5 and TRBJ1-1; TRBD1 agrees at 7 bases. The CDR3 loop spans 15 amino acids. CDR1 MNHEY and CDR2 SVGAGI come from the germline V gene. V lost 2 bases, J lost 3 bases, and 6 bases stayed unmatched. The CDR3 loop is CASSYDPQGYTEAFF. In nucleotides, the CDR3 is TGTGCCAGCAGTTACGACCCACAGGGGTACACTGAAGCTTTCTTT.

V usage is TRBV19 and J usage is TRBJ2-1; the D gene is possibly TRBD2 (6 bases). This CDR3 spans 15 amino acids. V was cut by 1 base and J by 7 bases, with 14 bases left in between. The germline CDR1 and CDR2 sequences are LNHDA and SQIVND (reference sequence). The CDR3 DNA follows: TGTGCCAGTAGTATAGTCTTCGGAGGGCTAAATGAGCAGTTCTTC. As protein: CASSIVFGGLNEQFF.

V usage is TRBV29-1 and J usage is TRBJ1-2; maybe TRBD1 (6 bases). CDR1 SQVTM and CDR2 ANQGSEA come from the germline V gene. V lost 6 bases and J 2 bases, leaving 16 bases between the germline ends. The CDR3 has 14 residues. The CDR3: CSVAGGVGNYGYTF. CDR3 in DNA: TGCAGCGTAGCTGGGGGCGTAGGGAACTATGGCTACACCTTC. The entire variable domain, with the rest obtained from reference TRBV29-1 and TRBJ1-2, is as follows: SAVISQKPSRDICQRGTSLTIQCQVDSQVTMMFWYRQQPGQSLTLIATANQGSEATYESGFVIDKFPISRPNLTFSTLTVSNMSPEDSSIYLCSVAGGVGNYGYTFGSGTRLTVV.

This clone was counted a few times. The chain joins TRBV2 to TRBJ1-5, with D perhaps matching TRBD1 (6 bases). The CDR3 is 15 amino acids. V gave up 8 bases and J gave up 2 bases, with 16 bases separating them. Germline V lookup: CDR1 SNHLY, CDR2 FYNNEI. The CDR3, as DNA: TGTGCCAGCGGACCGCTTGGGGGCGGCAATCAGCCCCAGCATTTT. It specifies CASGPLGGGNQPQHF.

The V call is TRBV2, the J call TRBJ1-3; D uncertain. CDR3 length equals 22 residues. V shed 1 base and J shed 5 bases, with 33 bases lying between them. The germline CDR1 and CDR2 sequences are SNHLY and FYNNEI. The CDR3: CASSEDRRVVVGLDSTRNTIYF. CDR3 nucleotide sequence: TGTGCCAGCAGTGAAGATCGACGTGTCGTCGTTGGGTTGGACTCGACCCGAAACACCATATATTTT. Together with reference TRBV2 and TRBJ1-3, the CDR3 gives the full variable domain: EPEVTQTPSHQVTQMGQEVILRCVPISNHLYFYWYRQILGQKVEFLVSFYNNEISEKSEIFDDQFSVERPDGSNFTLKIRSTKLEDSAMYFCASSEDRRVVVGLDSTRNTIYFGEGSWLTVV.

The V call is TRBV6-5, the J call TRBJ1-2; D gene unclear. CDR1 MNHEY and CDR2 SVGAGI come from the germline V gene. CDR3 size: 13 residues. V shed 0 bases and J shed 6 bases, with 8 bases lying between them. The CDR3 loop is CASSYSSVNGYTF. For the CDR3, the DNA is TGTGCCAGCAGTTACTCGTCAGTGAATGGCTACACCTTC.

The chain joins TRBV3-1 (or the pseudogene TRBV3-2) to TRBJ1-3; no firm D call. The CDR3 is 18 amino acids. V dropped 1 base and J dropped 3 bases, with 19 bases sitting between them. Germline CDR1 and CDR2: LGHDT and YNNKEL (reference sequence). This CDR3 reads CASSQGSYTTRVGNTIYF. The CDR3 DNA follows: TGTGCCAGCAGCCAAGGGTCCTATACGACCCGGGTTGGAAACACCATATATTTT.

This chain uses TRBV6-5 with TRBJ2-7; TRBD2 matches 11 bases. This CDR3 has 14 amino acids. The germline V gene has CDR1 MNHEY and CDR2 SVGAGI. Trimming at V came to 3 bases and at J to 3 bases, leaving 1 base not matched to a gene. CDR3: CASSYGTSGYEQYF. In DNA form, the CDR3 reads TGTGCCAGCAGTTATGGGACTAGCGGCTACGAGCAGTACTTC.

The DNA for the CDR3 is TGTGCCAGCAGCCCGGTCGGGACTAGCGGGAGAGAGACCGGGGAGCTGTTTTTT. Residues: CASSPVGTSGRETGELFF. This chain links TRBV27 with TRBJ2-2; 14 bases are shared with TRBD2. The germline V gene encodes CDR1 MNHEY and CDR2 SMNVEV (reference sequence). The CDR3 has 18 amino acids. V was pared by 6 bases and J by 5 bases, with 11 bases of the junction left unmatched.

The chain has TRBV5-1 and TRBJ1-2, with TRBD1 as a possible D gene (6 bases). This CDR3 is 14 amino acids long. The V gene lost 3 bases and the J gene lost 3 bases, with 12 bases spanning the gap. Germline assignment: CDR1 SGHRS and CDR2 YFSETQ. The CDR3: CASSSPGVDYGYTF. The CDR3 DNA follows: TGCGCCAGCAGCTCACCAGGGGTCGACTATGGCTACACCTTC.

CDR3 in DNA: TGTGCCAGCAGTACGCTCCTTCAGGGGCCGGGCGAAAAACTGTTTTTT. It translates to CASSTLLQGPGEKLFF. V and J are TRBV6-6 and TRBJ1-4; a weak D match, TRBD1 (6 bases). V lost 5 bases to trimming and J lost 8 bases, with 21 bases between them. Germline loops: CDR1 MNHNY, CDR2 SVGAGI (reference sequence). The CDR3 extends over 16 amino acids.